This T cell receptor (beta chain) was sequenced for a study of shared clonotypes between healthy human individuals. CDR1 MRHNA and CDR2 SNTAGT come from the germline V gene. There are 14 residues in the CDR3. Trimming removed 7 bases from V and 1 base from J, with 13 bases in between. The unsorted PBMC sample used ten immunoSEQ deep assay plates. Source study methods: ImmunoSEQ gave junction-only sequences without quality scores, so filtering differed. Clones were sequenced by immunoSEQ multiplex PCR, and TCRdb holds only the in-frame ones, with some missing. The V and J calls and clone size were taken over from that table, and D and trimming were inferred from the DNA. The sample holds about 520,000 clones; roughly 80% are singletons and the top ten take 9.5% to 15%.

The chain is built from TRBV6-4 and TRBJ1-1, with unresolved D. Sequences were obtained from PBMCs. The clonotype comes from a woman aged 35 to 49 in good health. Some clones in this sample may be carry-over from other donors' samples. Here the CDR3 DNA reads TGTGCCAGCAAAATCGACGGCCAGAACACTGAAGCTTTCTTT. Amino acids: CASKIDGQNTEAFF.